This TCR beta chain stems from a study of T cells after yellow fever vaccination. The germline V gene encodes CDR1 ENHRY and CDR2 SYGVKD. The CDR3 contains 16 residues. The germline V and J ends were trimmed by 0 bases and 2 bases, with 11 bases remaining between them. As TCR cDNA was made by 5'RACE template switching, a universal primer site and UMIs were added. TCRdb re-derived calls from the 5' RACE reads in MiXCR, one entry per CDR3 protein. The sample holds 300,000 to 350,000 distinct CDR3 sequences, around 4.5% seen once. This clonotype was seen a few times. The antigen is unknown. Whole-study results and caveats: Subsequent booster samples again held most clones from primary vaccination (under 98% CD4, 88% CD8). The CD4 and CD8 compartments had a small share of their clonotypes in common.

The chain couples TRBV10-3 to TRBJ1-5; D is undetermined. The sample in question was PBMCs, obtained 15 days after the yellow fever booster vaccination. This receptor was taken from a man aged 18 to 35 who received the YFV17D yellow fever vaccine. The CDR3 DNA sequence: TGTGCCATCAGTGAGTCGAACGGTGTGGGCAATCAGCCCCAGCATTTT. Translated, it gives CAISESNGVGNQPQHF.